One T cell receptor beta chain is described in this entry. Its target is not known. The data belong to a study of T cell responses to AZD1222 COVID-19 vaccine. Assay: immunoSEQ multiplex PCR; the TCRdb copy retains only in-frame clones and omits some. This sample yields around 99,000 clones, of which roughly 87% are seen a single time; 4.8% belongs to the top ten. Findings and limits, study-wide: Breadth and depth of Spike-specific TCRs rose after two AZD1222 doses. Nearly half of unique spike-specific TCRs reportedly avoided B.1.351 and B.1.1.7 mutated regions.

From germline, CDR1 is LGHNA and CDR2 YNFKEQ. J was trimmed by 0 bases and V by 3 bases; bases with no gene match: 2. This CDR3 region has 15 residues. The sequence was obtained from an adult who received the AZD1222 COVID-19 vaccine. This sequence joins TRBV4-2 and TRBJ1-5; 7 nucleotides match TRBD1. Here the sequenced sample was peripheral blood, taken 28 days after the second AZD1222 dose. Written as DNA, the CDR3 is TGTGCCAGCAGCCAGGGACAGTATAGCAATCAGCCCCAGCATTTT. Protein product: CASSQGQYSNQPQHF.